This TCR beta chain is from a study of blood T cell repertoires in COVID-19. As for the study in general: Researchers got acute and convalescent COVID-19 samples from the United States, Italy and Spain.

In the original processing: Using reference gene primer amplification, nucleated cell counts were estimated. Repertoires were generated with immunoSEQ multiplex PCR, while TCRdb's copy carries only in-frame clones and drops some. The V and J calls and the clone size are those of that table, but D and trimming were determined from the DNA. The sample records roughly 99,000 clones, more than 70% being singletons. This CDR3 comprises 16 residues. Germline V lookup: CDR1 LNHDA, CDR2 SQIVND (reference sequence). Trimming pared 6 bases from V and 0 bases from J, leaving 15 bases between. This clone was seen only a few times.

The chain carries TRBV19 and TRBJ1-3; D perhaps matches TRBD1 (6 bases). The specimen sequenced was peripheral blood. The TCR originated in a man between 65 and 85 years old with acute or convalescent COVID-19. Written as DNA, the CDR3 is TGTGCCAGTAGGTTGGACAGATCCAGCTCTGGAAACACCATATATTTT. It codes for CASRLDRSSSGNTIYF.